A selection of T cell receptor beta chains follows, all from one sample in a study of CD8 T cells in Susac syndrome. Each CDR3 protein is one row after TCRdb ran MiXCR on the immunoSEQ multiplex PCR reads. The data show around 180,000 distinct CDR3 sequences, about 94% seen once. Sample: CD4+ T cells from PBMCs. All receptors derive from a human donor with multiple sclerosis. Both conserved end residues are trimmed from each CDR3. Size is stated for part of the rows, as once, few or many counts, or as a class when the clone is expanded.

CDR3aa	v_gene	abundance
ASNNPGGAETQY	TRBV5-8	NA
ASSSFPGQVNTEAF	TRBV12-3/TRBV12-4	NA
ASGVSGRQQETQY	TRBV12-5	NA
ASSWGQGATEAF	TRBV5-1	NA
ASSRGQGAGYT	TRBV4-2	NA
ASSEYGSGNTIY	TRBV6-1	once
ATSRAPSVDYTDTQY	TRBV15	NA
ASSATTNTEAF	TRBV11-2	few
ASSYGGRDGYGYT	TRBV6-5	NA
SAPSGLAFNEQY	TRBV20-1	NA
ASSYLSTGPFYEQY	TRBV6-5	NA
ASSQAQSSYNEQF	TRBV7-2	NA
ASSLMNQPQH	TRBV12-3/TRBV12-4	NA
ASSRDYREQY	TRBV7-9	NA
ASSQDRGEQY	TRBV11-2	NA
SAPHAGASQETQY	TRBV20-1	NA
ASSERGYNEQF	TRBV2	NA
ASSPGQQFYEQY	TRBV18	NA
ASSLRRAGAQY	TRBV11-2	NA
ASSPLGGGADTGELF	TRBV12-3/TRBV12-4	NA
AWRDTGELF	TRBV30	NA
ASNLNTGELF	TRBV19	NA
ASSLGGGRTLNTIY	TRBV5-1	NA
ASSRGSSGNQPQH	TRBV7-2	NA
ASSFGPRQGGQPQH	TRBV12-3/TRBV12-4	NA
ASSLASLGLATDTQY	TRBV7-8	NA
SARGARGLDQPQH	TRBV20-1	NA
ASSSPSGSSYEQY	TRBV7-2	NA
ASSLSGTTYEQY	TRBV5-1	few
ASSPSRDRQETQY	TRBV11-1	NA
ASSPGTGEANTQY	TRBV18	NA
ASSLLGASNQPQH	TRBV27	NA
SASWTLSPNQPQH	TRBV20-1	NA
ASSQEVLAGYGEQF	TRBV4-3	NA
ASSLDGATSTDTQY	TRBV7-9	once
ATSDLRHPNEQF	TRBV24-1	NA
ASSTGTGTYEQY	TRBV6-6	NA
ASTGGNYGYT	TRBV3-1	NA
ASSQGGLFTDTQY	TRBV3-1	NA
ASSQRHPANTGELF	TRBV2	once
SPGRGSYEQY	TRBV29-1	NA
ASSLVGAGDTQY	TRBV5-1	NA
ASSSLTEYNEQF	TRBV11-2	NA
ASRDWYEQY	TRBV6-2/TRBV6-3	NA
ASKGTVNTEAF	TRBV18	NA
ASSSNSYGYT	TRBV2	NA
ATSDFNQETQY	TRBV24-1	NA
ASYYGAASTDTQY	TRBV5-1	NA
ANRRDSLYTEAF	TRBV6-1	NA
SAMGLAGRNNEQF	TRBV20-1	NA
ASSLSPLTVNYGYT	TRBV27	NA
ATSDGSGNTIY	TRBV24-1	NA
SAREGTANYGYT	TRBV20-1	NA
ASSTTGEKLF	TRBV5-1	NA